One sample yielded the 20 T cell receptor beta chains listed below, sequenced in a study of T cells in Graves' hyperthyroidism and ophthalmopathy. There were TCR beta CDR3 regions amplified from RNA transcripts. In the first-round RT-PCR of the TCR CDR3, the HTBI primer set was used. TCRdb re-analysed the multiplex PCR reads in MiXCR, keeping a single row per CDR3 protein. In the table there are a few hundred thousand distinct CDR3 sequences, approximately 15% of which are singletons. The sample consisted of blood. The receptors were gathered from a woman aged 60-75 years with Graves' ophthalmopathy.

This clonotype has at least ten counts. The V gene is TRBV28, the J gene TRBJ2-7, with D unresolved. CDR1 is MDHEN, CDR2 SYDVKM, per germline. The CDR3 sequence is 12 residues long. Trimming shortened V by 8 bases and J by 2 bases, and 10 bases separated the two germline ends. CDR3 coding DNA: TGTGCCAGCCAGATATCCACCTACGAGCAGTACTTC. Its translation: CASQISTYEQYF.

The chain combines TRBV19 with TRBJ2-1; 9 nucleotides line up with TRBD2. The CDR3 is 15 amino acids. V lost 9 bases and J lost 0; bases outside the gene matches: 6. In germline, CDR1 is LNHDA, CDR2 SQIVND (reference sequence). The CDR3 nucleotides are TGTGCCAGCCTCCTTAGCGGGAGCTCCTACAATGAGCAGTTCTTC. It is translated as CASLLSGSSYNEQFF.

In its sample, this clonotype was seen a few times. The chain is built from TRBV7-9 and TRBJ1-5; 7 bases agree with TRBD1. The V gene's germline CDR1 is SEHNR and CDR2 FQNEAQ (reference sequence). This CDR3 has 17 amino acids. Losses at the gene ends were 1 base for V and 0 bases for J; bases not matched to a gene: 6. CDR3 nucleotide sequence: TGTGCCAGCAGCTTAGATAGGGGGACAGTTAGCAATCAGCCCCAGCATTTT. This codes for CASSLDRGTVSNQPQHF.

This clonotype was seen ten or more times. V and J are TRBV7-2 and TRBJ2-2; D perhaps matches TRBD2 (6 bases). There are 12 residues in the CDR3. The V and J ends lost 0 bases and 13 bases respectively, with 9 bases between them. Germline-derived CDR1 and CDR2 are SGHTA and FQGNSA. CDR3 DNA: TGTGCCAGCAGCTTAGCGTGGGGAGGGCTGTTTTTT. Amino acid sequence: CASSLAWGGLFF.

The CDR3 reads CASKGGDGYTF. In nucleotides, the CDR3 is TGCGCCAGCAAAGGAGGGGATGGCTACACCTTC. The gene calls are TRBV5-1 and TRBJ1-2, with D perhaps matching TRBD1 (5 bases). V was cut by 6 bases and J by 6 bases, with 9 bases left in between. The CDR3 sequence is 11 residues long. Germline values: CDR1 SGHRS, CDR2 YFSETQ.

This clonotype was detected only a few times. V is TRBV5-1 and J is TRBJ2-7; a weak D match, TRBD2 (5 bases). The CDR3 has 13 amino acids. V shed 5 bases and J shed 0 bases, with 9 bases lying between them. Germline V lookup: CDR1 SGHRS, CDR2 YFSETQ. Here the CDR3 reads CASREESSYEQYF. The CDR3 bases are TGCGCCAGCAGGGAGGAGTCCTCCTACGAGCAGTACTTC.

In this sample, this clonotype turned up a few times. At one end, the junction sequence differs from germline, possibly due to a read error. The chain uses TRBV20-1 and TRBJ2-7; tentative D call: TRBD1 (6 bases). Germline V CDR1 and CDR2: DFQATT, SNEGSKA (reference sequence). The CDR3 sequence is 15 residues long. Written as DNA, the CDR3 is TGCAGTGCTCGAGAATCCGGGACATACGCCTACGAGCAGTACTTC. Protein product: CSARESGTYAYEQYF.

Many counts were recorded for this clonotype. The J gene is TRBJ2-1, the V gene TRBV3-1, with 11 nucleotides matching TRBD2. The CDR3 has 16 amino acids. V shed 1 base and J 6 bases; nucleotides not matched to a gene: 5. CDR1 and CDR2 (germline): LGHDT, YNNKEL (reference sequence). The CDR3 region has the DNA TGTGCCAGCAGCCAAGCGGGACTAGCGGACTCCAATGAGCAGTTCTTC. This sequence encodes CASSQAGLADSNEQFF.

This clonotype was observed at least ten times. The chain joins TRBV12-3 or TRBV12-4 to TRBJ2-5; 8 positions match TRBD1. V shed 7 bases and J 2 bases; nucleotides not matched to a gene: 6. The CDR3 sequence is 14 residues long. The CDR3 protein is CASKTQGGQETQYF. CDR3 bases: TGTGCCAGCAAGACACAGGGGGGACAAGAGACCCAGTACTTC.

This clonotype appeared many times. The chain links TRBV11-2 to TRBJ1-5, with 7 bases fitting TRBD1. There are 13 residues in the CDR3. V lost 5 bases, J lost 7 bases, and 5 bases stayed unmatched. Germline V lookup: CDR1 SGHAT, CDR2 FQNNGV. The CDR3 spells CASSPQGEQPQHF. The CDR3 nucleotides read TGTGCCAGCAGCCCCCAGGGGGAACAGCCCCAGCATTTT.

The sample holds many counts of this clonotype. The genes are TRBV7-2 and TRBJ1-1; 7 bases match TRBD1. The CDR3 covers 14 residues. V trimming: 3 bases; J trimming: 2 bases; junction bases outside the gene matches: 3. Germline V gene data show CDR1 as SGHTA and CDR2 as FQGNSA. CDR3 region: CASSFTGANTEAFF. CDR3 in DNA: TGTGCCAGCAGCTTTACAGGGGCTAACACTGAAGCTTTCTTT.

This clonotype showed up many times. The rearrangement uses TRBV28 and TRBJ1-5; 10 nucleotides match TRBD1. The germline V gene has CDR1 MDHEN and CDR2 SYDVKM. Unmatched junction bases numbered 9, after V lost 5 bases and J lost 5 bases. The CDR3 is made up of 16 amino acids. The CDR3 is CASSPPSGTGDQPQHF. Here the CDR3 DNA reads TGTGCCAGCAGTCCTCCATCCGGGACAGGGGATCAGCCCCAGCATTTT.

This clonotype was seen ten or more times. This rearrangement joins TRBV12-3 or TRBV12-4 to TRBJ2-5; D possibly corresponds to TRBD1 (5 bases). This CDR3 contains 13 residues. V lost 3 bases and J lost 5, with 10 bases in between. CDR3 sequence reads: CASSLGPEETQYF. The DNA of the CDR3 is TGTGCCAGCAGTTTGGGGCCCGAGGAGACCCAGTACTTC.

The CDR3: CASSQGERGLTGELFF. The CDR3 DNA reads TGTGCCAGCAGTCAGGGGGAAAGGGGGCTCACCGGGGAGCTGTTTTTT. This chain links TRBV6-2 or TRBV6-3 with TRBJ2-2, with 7 positions matching TRBD1. The V and J ends lost 5 bases and 4 bases, in that order; junction bases with no gene match: 10. The CDR3 has 16 residues. From germline, CDR1 is MNHEY and CDR2 SVGEGT.

For this clonotype: Given a much more abundant clone one base away, this may be a read error. The genes are TRBV10-3 and TRBJ2-7; D could derive from TRBD1 or TRBD2 (5 bases each). CDR3 length equals 13 residues. CDR1 is ENHRY, CDR2 SYGVKD, per germline. The DNA of the CDR3 is TGTGCCACCAGTGAGGGGTCTCCCTACGAGCAGTACTTC. Encoded protein: CATSEGSPYEQYF.

This clonotype was seen at least ten times. The rearrangement links TRBV12-3 or TRBV12-4 to TRBJ2-3; D unresolved. Trimming cost V 5 bases and J 6 bases, with 6 bases left between them. The CDR3 has 11 amino acids. The DNA of the CDR3 is TGTGCCAGCAGTCCTCGGGATACGCAGTATTTT. Amino acids: CASSPRDTQYF.

This clonotype was counted between two and nine times. This sequence joins TRBV9 and TRBJ1-2; 7 bases are a match to TRBD1. The length of the CDR3 is 15 residues. V trimming: 1 base; J trimming: 4 bases; junction bases outside the gene matches: 7. Germline V gives CDR1 SGDLS, CDR2 YYNGEE. In DNA, the CDR3 is TGTGCCAGCAGCGTAAACCTTCGGGACAGCTATGGCTACACCTTC. Its protein is CASSVNLRDSYGYTF.

The CDR3 here is CASSITRDVRQPQHF. Here the CDR3 DNA reads TGTGCCAGTAGTATAACCAGGGACGTTCGCCAGCCCCAGCATTTT. The chain couples TRBV19 to TRBJ1-5; possibly TRBD1 for D (5 bases). Germline CDR1 is LNHDA and CDR2 is SQIVND (reference sequence). V dropped 2 bases and J dropped 7 bases, with 15 bases sitting between them. CDR3 length: 15 residues.

The J gene is TRBJ1-5, the V gene TRBV19; perhaps TRBD1 as D (6 bases). Germline V gene sequence: CDR1 LNHDA, CDR2 SQIVND (reference sequence). The V end was cut by 3 bases, the J end by 4 bases, with 10 bases between. The CDR3 is made up of 14 amino acids. Here the CDR3 reads CASSIGQMNQPQHF. CDR3 DNA sequence: TGTGCCAGTAGTATCGGACAGATGAATCAGCCCCAGCATTTT.

The J gene is TRBJ2-5, the V gene TRBV6-2 or TRBV6-3; no reliable D call. The CDR3 loop spans 12 amino acids. From germline, CDR1 is MNHEY and CDR2 SVGEGT. The V end was cut by 10 bases, the J end by 4 bases, with 13 bases between. CDR3: CATRYKTETQYF. DNA of the CDR3: TGTGCCACCAGGTACAAAACAGAGACCCAGTACTTC.